This T cell receptor beta chain was sequenced in a study of blood T cell repertoires in COVID-19. In the original analysis: Amplification with reference gene primers provided the estimates of nucleated cell counts. Assay used: immunoSEQ multiplex PCR; TCRdb lists only in-frame clones, some missing. V, J and clone size were drawn from that table, and D and trimming were deduced from the DNA. The sample includes about 380,000 clones, about 90% seen only once; the top ten take approximately 7%. The clonotype originates from a man between 18 and 35 years old with active or convalescent COVID-19. The sequencing input was peripheral blood.

CDR3 loop: CASSQDPLRGAGELFF. The DNA of the CDR3 is TGCGCCAGCAGCCAAGACCCCCTTCGCGGGGCTGGGGAACTGTTTTTT. J is TRBJ1-4 and V is TRBV4-3; D perhaps matches TRBD1 (5 bases). V was shortened by 0 bases and J by 12 bases, with 20 bases between the two germline ends. Germline values: CDR1 LGHNA, CDR2 YSLEER. The CDR3 contains 16 residues.